A few counts support the clone carrying this T cell receptor (beta chain). Its target is not known. The data were taken from a study of blood T cells in healthy people across ages. Study findings and constraints: More naive CD4+ cells and higher diversity were found in long-lived than in aged donors.

The second PCR ran about 6 to 11 cycles with a sample-barcoded 5' primer and J-beta primers. TCRdb passed the 5' RACE reads through MiXCR, listing each CDR3 protein once. The table includes hundreds of thousands of distinct CDR3 sequences, around 43% detected once. Germline V lookup: CDR1 DFQATT, CDR2 SNEGSKA (reference sequence). V was trimmed by 7 bases and J by 2 bases, leaving 14 bases between them. The CDR3 extends over 13 amino acids. Sample: blood. This TCR was recovered from a man aged 55-75 years in good health. This chain joins TRBV20-1 and TRBJ2-5; D is unclear. CDR3 DNA: TGCAGTGTCGACCTAGAGGTACAAGAGACCCAGTACTTC. Amino acids: CSVDLEVQETQYF.